This T cell receptor (beta chain) was sequenced for a study of blood T cell repertoires in COVID-19. Germline loops: CDR1 SGHTA, CDR2 FQGNSA. The V gene lost 5 bases and the J gene lost 6 bases, with 11 bases spanning the gap. The CDR3 totals 12 residues. Authors' methods: Researchers report that nucleated cell counts were estimated from reference gene primer amplification. TCRdb's copy holds only in-frame clones and misses some; the assay was immunoSEQ multiplex PCR. V and J calls and clone size follow that table, whereas D and trimming were derived from the DNA. In the table there are roughly 150,000 clones, about 89% of which are singletons.

The chain links TRBV7-2 to TRBJ2-7, with a tentative D call TRBD2 (5 bases). Source material: peripheral blood. The source of this sequence is a man in his fifties or sixties with acute or convalescent COVID-19. The CDR3 DNA follows: TGTGCCAGCAGCCCTGGACTTGGCGAGCAGTACTTC. Translation gives CASSPGLGEQYF. Full variable domain (missing parts from reference TRBV7-2 and TRBJ2-7): GAGVSQSPSNKVTEKGKDVELRCDPISGHTALYWYRQSLGQGLEFLIYFQGNSAPDKSGLPSDRFSAERTGGSVSTLTIQRTQQEDSAVYLCASSPGLGEQYFGPGTRLTVT.